One and the same sample provided the 27 T cell receptor beta chains below, sequenced in a study of blood T cells in healthy people across ages. Alongside a J-beta primer mix, a sample-barcoded 5' primer served in a second PCR lasting 7 to 11 cycles. TCRdb reprocessed the 5' RACE reads with MiXCR, giving one entry per CDR3 protein. The profile shows 550,000 to 700,000 distinct CDR3 sequences, 25% to 30% of them singletons. The material sequenced was blood. The receptors here all came from a woman in her seventies in good health.

In this sample, this clonotype turned up many times. This rearrangement joins TRBV5-5 to TRBJ2-3, with D uncertain. Trimming stripped 1 base from V and 1 base from J, with 10 bases between. In germline, CDR1 is SGHKS, CDR2 YYEKEE (reference sequence). This CDR3 is 15 amino acids long. The CDR3 here is CASSLLDSRTDTQYF. CDR3 DNA: TGTGCCAGCAGCTTGCTAGACTCCCGCACAGATACGCAGTATTTT. Full variable domain (missing parts from reference TRBV5-5 and TRBJ2-3): DAGVTQSPTHLIKTRGQQVTLRCSPISGHKSVSWYQQVLGQGPQFIFQYYEKEERGRGNFPDRFSARQFPNYSSELNVNALLLGDSALYLCASSLLDSRTDTQYFGPGTRLTVL.

A few counts support this clonotype. V gene TRBV7-2 combines with J gene TRBJ2-5; 7 nucleotides align to TRBD1. The DNA end is a closer match to TRBJ2-1, so the J assignment may be wrong. The CDR3 totals 15 residues. The germline CDR1 and CDR2 sequences are SGHTA and FQGNSA. The CDR3 nucleotides are TGTGCCAGCAGAGGGACAGTAACTTTTCGGGGTGAGCAGTTCTTC. Protein sequence: CASRGTVTFRGEQFF.

The J gene is TRBJ2-1, the V gene TRBV20-1; D is unresolved. The CDR3 sequence is 12 residues long. The V gene's germline CDR1 is DFQATT and CDR2 SNEGSKA (reference sequence). V was shortened by 6 bases and J by 9 bases, with 15 bases between the two germline ends. Here the CDR3 DNA reads TGCAGTGCCCCCAGTCGGCCAGTTGAGCAGTTCTTC. Amino acids: CSAPSRPVEQFF.

The chain employs TRBV5-6 and TRBJ1-1; a weak D match, TRBD1 (6 bases). CDR1 and CDR2 (germline): SGHDT, YYEEEE. V was shortened by 5 bases and J by 4 bases, with 15 bases between the two germline ends. The CDR3 consists of 14 residues. In DNA form, the CDR3 reads TGTGCCAGCAGTTCCTACAGGGAGGTCACTGAAGCTTTCTTT. Its translation is CASSSYREVTEAFF.

V gene TRBV5-6 combines with J gene TRBJ2-5; the D gene could be TRBD1 or TRBD2 (5 bases each). Looked up from germline, CDR1 is SGHDT and CDR2 is YYEEEE. The ends were cut back, 4 bases at V and 10 bases at J, with 14 bases in the middle. The CDR3 runs 12 residues. The CDR3 region has the DNA TGTGCCAGCAGCCCAACAGGTGGGGGCCAGTACTTC. It specifies CASSPTGGGQYF.

The genes are TRBV5-1 and TRBJ1-1; 11 positions agree with TRBD1. The V gene's germline CDR1 is SGHRS and CDR2 YFSETQ. V lost 2 bases, J lost 4 bases, and 4 bases stayed unmatched. The CDR3 loop spans 15 amino acids. Here the CDR3 reads CASSFGQGAITEAFF. For the CDR3, the DNA is TGCGCCAGCAGCTTCGGACAGGGGGCTATCACTGAAGCTTTCTTT.

The rearrangement links TRBV7-9 to TRBJ2-5, with no clear D. The CDR3 runs 15 residues. Trimming left V 3 bases short and J 3 bases short, with 14 bases between. Germline CDR1 reads SEHNR; CDR2 reads FQNEAQ (reference sequence). The CDR3 DNA reads TGTGCCAGCAGCTTCGAATGGACCGAAAAAGAGACCCAGTACTTC. As protein: CASSFEWTEKETQYF.

The V gene is TRBV11-1, the J gene TRBJ2-7, with a tentative D call TRBD2 (5 bases). V gave up 2 bases and J gave up 3 bases, with 14 bases separating them. Germline CDR1 reads SGHAT; CDR2 reads FQDESV (reference sequence). The CDR3 runs to 15 residues. The CDR3 nucleotides read TGTGCCAGCAGCTTACAGGCTACTAGACTCTACGAGCAGTACTTC. It is translated as CASSLQATRLYEQYF.

V gene TRBV7-2 combines with J gene TRBJ2-5; 8 bases match TRBD2. Looked up from germline, CDR1 is SGHTA and CDR2 is FQGNSA. The CDR3 runs 15 residues. Trimming removed 2 bases from V and 5 bases from J; junction bases left unmatched: 7. For the CDR3, the DNA is TGTGCCAGCAGCTTACTGGGGACTAGTGGGGAGACCCAGTACTTC. It codes for CASSLLGTSGETQYF.

The rearrangement joins TRBV12-3 or TRBV12-4 to TRBJ2-3, with D perhaps matching TRBD2 (6 bases). Trimming pared 3 bases from V and 0 bases from J, leaving 16 bases between. The CDR3 consists of 17 residues. The chain's CDR3 is CASSLQTSMLSTDTQYF. Here the CDR3 DNA reads TGTGCCAGCAGTTTGCAGACTAGTATGTTGAGCACAGATACGCAGTATTTT.

V is TRBV7-8 and J is TRBJ1-1, with TRBD1 matching 11 bases. The trim removed 6 bases at V and 6 bases at J, leaving 6 bases unmatched. In germline, CDR1 is SGHVS, CDR2 FQNEAQ. The CDR3 consists of 14 residues. The CDR3 DNA sequence: TGTGCCAGCAGGTGGGGACAGGGGGTTGCTGAAGCTTTCTTT. Translated, it gives CASRWGQGVAEAFF.

This chain connects TRBV3-1 to TRBJ2-7; unclear D gene. CDR3 size: 14 residues. Germline V CDR1 and CDR2: LGHDT, YNNKEL (reference sequence). Trimming left V 2 bases short and J 4 bases short, with 12 bases between. CDR3 coding DNA: TGTGCCAGCAGCCAACGTTTAGGTAGATACGAGCAGTACTTC. Its protein is CASSQRLGRYEQYF.

This clonotype was detected a few times. The rearrangement uses TRBV7-3 and TRBJ2-1; D may match TRBD1 or TRBD2 (6 bases each). Trimming left V 0 bases short and J 7 bases short, with 16 bases between. The V gene's germline CDR1 is SGHTA and CDR2 FQGTGA. The CDR3 is 16 residues long. CDR3 nucleotide sequence: TGTGCCAGCAGCTTAACTCCGGGGGCCACTCGGAATGAGCAGTTCTTC. Residues: CASSLTPGATRNEQFF.

This clonotype was detected a few times. The genes are TRBV20-1 and TRBJ1-2, with D possibly TRBD1 on 6 matching bases. The germline V gene encodes CDR1 DFQATT and CDR2 SNEGSKA (reference sequence). The V end lost 7 bases, the J end lost 3 bases, and 12 bases lay between the germline ends. This CDR3 spans 12 amino acids. The CDR3 sequence is CSVKRGDYGYTF. The DNA of the CDR3 is TGCAGTGTAAAAAGGGGGGACTATGGCTACACCTTC.

The gene calls are TRBV6-1 and TRBJ1-1; perhaps TRBD1 as D (6 bases). The CDR3 length is 16 residues. V lost 1 base, J lost 1 base, and 13 bases lay in between. Germline CDR1 MNHNS, CDR2 SASEGT. The CDR3 spells CASSEGMAGANTEAFF. The CDR3 coding sequence is TGTGCCAGCAGTGAAGGTATGGCAGGGGCGAACACTGAAGCTTTCTTT.

The chain is built from TRBV7-9 and TRBJ2-5; 11 positions match TRBD1. The J call is in doubt because the DNA end fits TRBJ2-1 better. Germline V lookup: CDR1 SEHNR, CDR2 FQNEAQ (reference sequence). The CDR3 runs to 15 residues. CDR3 sequence reads: CASSHGTGGLNEQFF. The CDR3 nucleotides are TGTGCCAGCAGCCACGGGACAGGGGGACTGAATGAGCAGTTCTTC.

V usage is TRBV5-1 and J usage is TRBJ2-3; 15 nucleotides agree with TRBD2. V shed 5 bases and J 2 bases; nucleotides not matched to a gene: 9. The CDR3 contains 18 residues. CDR1 and CDR2 (germline): SGHRS, YFSETQ. In DNA, the CDR3 is TGCGCCAGCAGGTTCGGACTAGCGGGGGGGCGAAACACAGATACGCAGTATTTT. Its translation: CASRFGLAGGRNTDTQYF.

This clonotype occurred a few times. This chain uses TRBV20-1 with TRBJ2-3, with a weak D call TRBD2 (5 bases). The CDR3 covers 14 residues. Germline loops: CDR1 DFQATT, CDR2 SNEGSKA (reference sequence). V lost 7 bases and J 0 bases, leaving 14 bases between the germline ends. The CDR3 here is CSVRRATSTDTQYF. In DNA, the CDR3 is TGCAGTGTTAGGCGGGCAACTAGCACAGATACGCAGTATTTT.

This clonotype was detected only a few times. The chain uses TRBV30 and TRBJ2-1; 9 positions match TRBD2. There are 15 residues in the CDR3. V lost 0 bases and J lost 4; bases outside the gene matches: 4. The germline V gene has CDR1 GTSNPN and CDR2 SVGIG (reference sequence). This chain's CDR3 is CAWSVASGVYNEQFF. The CDR3 DNA sequence: TGTGCCTGGAGTGTGGCTAGCGGGGTGTACAATGAGCAGTTCTTC.

This rearrangement joins TRBV5-1 to TRBJ2-3; TRBD1 aligns across 9 bases. J was trimmed by 11 bases and V by 4 bases; bases with no gene match: 14. Germline V gene sequence: CDR1 SGHRS, CDR2 YFSETQ. The CDR3 contains 15 residues. CDR3 loop: CASSPSGQGIWGQYF. The DNA of the CDR3 is TGCGCCAGCAGCCCCTCCGGACAGGGGATATGGGGGCAGTATTTT.

The chain employs TRBV5-1 and TRBJ1-1, with 11 bases identical to TRBD1. CDR3 length: 15 residues. Germline lookup yields CDR1 SGHRS and CDR2 YFSETQ. The V gene end was trimmed by 0 bases and the J gene end by 7 bases; junction bases not matched to a gene: 5. The CDR3 sequence is CASSLEGQGGVEAFF. In DNA, the CDR3 is TGCGCCAGCAGCTTGGAGGGACAGGGGGGGGTTGAAGCTTTCTTT.

This clonotype has only a few counts. The V gene is TRBV12-3 or TRBV12-4, the J gene TRBJ1-2; a possible D gene is TRBD1 (6 bases). The CDR3 spans 14 residues. The V end lost 7 bases, the J end lost 4 bases, and 16 bases lay between the germline ends. This CDR3 reads CASTRMGAGYGYTF. The CDR3 region has the DNA TGTGCCAGCACCCGGATGGGGGCTGGCTATGGCTACACCTTC.

This chain connects TRBV3-1 to TRBJ2-2; D is perhaps TRBD1 or TRBD2 (5 bases each). Trimming left V 4 bases short and J 1 base short, with 7 bases between. From germline, CDR1 is LGHDT and CDR2 YNNKEL (reference sequence). CDR3 size: 14 residues. CDR3 nucleotides: TGTGCCAGCAGCCGGGACCAGAACACCGGGGAGCTGTTTTTT. Translated: CASSRDQNTGELFF.

Details on this clonotype: Germline and junction disagree at one end, which may indicate a read error. V and J are TRBV3-1 and TRBJ1-4, with 8 bases identical to TRBD1. CDR1 is LGHDT and CDR2 is YNNKEL in the germline V gene (reference sequence). The CDR3 spans 15 residues. Written as DNA, the CDR3 is TGTGCCGGCAGCCACGGGACAGGCGGGTTAGCAAAACTGTTTTTT. Its protein product is CAGSHGTGGLAKLFF.

This clonotype was detected only a few times. J is TRBJ2-1 and V is TRBV5-1, with 10 bases fitting TRBD1. The CDR3 has 14 amino acids. V lost 4 bases, J lost 6 bases, and 4 bases stayed unmatched. CDR1 and CDR2 (germline): SGHRS, YFSETQ. This CDR3 is CASSLRTGGNEQFF. CDR3 DNA: TGCGCCAGCAGCCTGCGGACAGGGGGCAATGAGCAGTTCTTC.

This clonotype has more than one count but fewer than ten. V gene TRBV4-3 combines with J gene TRBJ2-3; 8 bases map to TRBD2. There are 15 residues in the CDR3. Germline trimming cut 4 bases from V and 5 bases from J; bases unmatched to any gene: 8. Germline V CDR1 and CDR2: LGHNA, YSLEER. DNA for the CDR3: TGCGCCAGCAGCCTAGGGCCGGGGGGGCGAGATACGCAGTATTTT. This sequence encodes CASSLGPGGRDTQYF.

The chain combines TRBV7-9 with TRBJ2-5; D is uncertain. TRBJ2-1 matches the DNA end more closely, so the J call is doubtful. Germline CDR1 is SEHNR and CDR2 is FQNEAQ (reference sequence). The CDR3 has 14 residues. CDR3 DNA: TGTGCCAGCAGCTTTAACTCCCACGCCAATGAGCAGTTCTTC. Translation gives CASSFNSHANEQFF.